These T cell receptor beta chains were read from a single sample in a study of yellow fever vaccine responses in identical twins. TCRdb re-called the RT-PCR reads through MiXCR, storing one row per CDR3 protein. The sample comprises about 34,000 distinct CDR3 sequences, about 63% of which are singletons, and about 4.6% rests with the top ten. The sequencing used T cells from blood (PBMCs), unsorted or a sorted subset (not recorded which), collected before or after yellow fever vaccination (not recorded which). Receptors originate from a woman aged 18-35 years who received the yellow fever vaccine. The CDR3 runs from the conserved cysteine through the conserved F or W. The D gene is left open where the match is weak. Rows give clone size only sometimes, using once, few, many, or a class for an expanded clone.

clone_size	v_call	j_call	d_call	cdr3_aa	cdr3_nt
NA	TRBV10-3	TRBJ2-2	TRBD1	CAISRTGTGDLNTGELFF	TGTGCCATCAGTCGAACCGGGACAGGGGACTTGAACACCGGGGAGCTGTTTTTT
NA	TRBV6-1	TRBJ2-5	NA	CASSGLVSAQETQYF	TGTGCCAGCAGTGGTTTAGTTTCGGCACAAGAGACCCAGTACTTC
NA	TRBV7-6	TRBJ2-6	NA	CASSALAGRTSSGANVLTF	TGTGCCAGCAGCGCCCTAGCTGGGCGGACGAGCTCTGGGGCCAACGTCCTGACTTTC
NA	TRBV14	TRBJ2-1	TRBD2	CASSRGLAGSQFF	TGTGCCAGCAGCCGAGGACTAGCGGGATCTCAGTTCTTC
NA	TRBV4-1	TRBJ2-1	NA	CASSTVQVNEQFF	TGCGCCAGCAGCACGGTGCAGGTAAATGAGCAGTTCTTC
NA	TRBV11-1	TRBJ1-1	NA	CASSLAAATTAEAFF	TGTGCCAGCAGCTTAGCGGCGGCTACTACGGCTGAAGCTTTCTTT
NA	TRBV18	TRBJ2-1	TRBD1	CASQSDRVREQFF	TGTGCCAGCCAATCGGACAGGGTGAGAGAGCAGTTCTTC
few	TRBV20-1	TRBJ2-7	NA	CSAGQETYEQYF	TGCAGTGCTGGTCAAGAAACTTACGAGCAGTACTTC
NA	TRBV4-1	TRBJ1-1	NA	CASSQGTSMGDTEAFF	TGCGCCAGCAGCCAAGGGACGTCGATGGGGGACACTGAAGCTTTCTTT
NA	TRBV6-1	TRBJ2-7	NA	CASSTAYEQYF	TGTGCCAGCAGTACGGCCTACGAGCAGTACTTC
NA	TRBV27	TRBJ2-3	NA	CASSLGLAADTQYF	TGTGCCAGCAGTTTAGGGCTAGCTGCAGATACGCAGTATTTT
NA	TRBV11-1	TRBJ1-6	NA	CASSLGVNSPLHF	TGTGCCAGCAGCTTAGGGGTGAATTCACCCCTCCACTTT
few	TRBV28	TRBJ2-2	NA	CASSPVRTGELFF	TGTGCCAGCAGTCCTGTCCGTACCGGGGAGCTGTTTTTT
NA	TRBV13	TRBJ2-1	NA	CASSPPLISGSSYNEQFF	TGTGCCAGCAGCCCTCCTCTGATTTCGGGGAGCTCCTACAATGAGCAGTTCTTC
NA	TRBV18	TRBJ1-2	NA	CASSPDTYGYTF	TGTGCCAGCTCACCAGACACCTATGGCTACACCTTC
NA	TRBV18	TRBJ2-3	NA	CASSPQASRTDTQYF	TGTGCCAGCTCACCACAAGCCTCTCGCACAGATACGCAGTATTTT
NA	TRBV6-5	TRBJ2-1	NA	CASSGVAAGDEQFF	TGTGCCAGCAGTGGGGTAGCGGCCGGGGATGAGCAGTTCTTC
NA	TRBV20-1	TRBJ2-3	NA	CSASYGATDTQYF	TGCAGTGCTAGTTACGGCGCGACAGATACGCAGTATTTT
few	TRBV5-6	TRBJ2-1	NA	CASSLLEWGDNEQFF	TGTGCCAGCAGCTTGCTAGAGTGGGGGGACAATGAGCAGTTCTTC
NA	TRBV12-3/TRBV12-4	TRBJ2-3	NA	CASSPERVSDTQYF	TGTGCCAGCAGTCCCGAACGTGTGTCAGATACGCAGTATTTT
NA	TRBV29-1	TRBJ2-3	TRBD1	CSARDRGTDTQYF	TGCAGCGCCAGGGACAGGGGCACAGATACGCAGTATTTT
few	TRBV10-1	TRBJ1-2	NA	CASNRTAYINYGYTF	TGCGCCAGCAACCGGACAGCATACATCAACTATGGCTACACCTTC
NA	TRBV19	TRBJ2-1	NA	CASSMLLTSHNEQFF	TGTGCCAGTAGTATGTTACTTACATCCCACAATGAGCAGTTCTTC
once	TRBV2	TRBJ2-1	TRBD2	CASSDGTSPYNEQFF	TGTGCCAGCAGCGACGGGACTAGCCCTTACAATGAGCAGTTCTTC
few	TRBV10-3	TRBJ1-1	TRBD1	CASGQGNTEAFF	TGTGCCTCCGGACAGGGGAACACTGAAGCTTTCTTT
NA	TRBV20-1	TRBJ2-7	NA	CSARWNRDYEQYF	TGCAGTGCGCGATGGAACAGGGACTACGAGCAGTACTTC
NA	TRBV2	TRBJ1-1	NA	CASRGRAPLNTEAFF	TGTGCCAGCAGGGGCAGGGCCCCTTTGAACACTGAAGCTTTCTTT
NA	TRBV3-1	TRBJ1-6	NA	CASSQSGTPLHF	TGTGCCAGCAGCCAATCGGGAACGCCCCTCCACTTT
few	TRBV18	TRBJ2-1	NA	CASSSGEMNEQFF	TGTGCCAGCTCATCAGGGGAGATGAATGAGCAGTTCTTC
NA	TRBV5-6	TRBJ1-1	NA	CASSLAADRCF	TGTGCCAGCAGCTTGGCCGCCGACAGGTGCTTT
few	TRBV6-5	TRBJ1-2	NA	CASSYLHEYTF	TGTGCCAGCAGTTACCTTCACGAGTACACCTTC
once	TRBV4-1	TRBJ2-5	NA	CASSQDPEMSPRRETQYF	TGCGCCAGCAGCCAAGACCCCGAGATGTCACCCCGGAGGGAGACCCAGTACTTC
NA	TRBV12-3/TRBV12-4	TRBJ1-5	NA	CASSKGYNQPQHF	TGTGCCAGCAGTAAGGGGTACAATCAGCCCCAGCATTTT
NA	TRBV5-6	TRBJ1-2	NA	CASSLQGRYGYTF	TGTGCCAGCAGCTTACAGGGTCGGTATGGCTACACCTTC
NA	TRBV2	TRBJ2-7	TRBD1	CASRTADRGSYEQYF	TGTGCCAGCAGAACCGCCGACAGGGGGTCCTACGAGCAGTACTTC
NA	TRBV5-6	TRBJ2-5	TRBD2	CASSRGLAGLNQETQYF	TGTGCCAGCAGCCGCGGACTAGCGGGACTCAACCAAGAGACCCAGTACTTC
NA	TRBV2	TRBJ2-2	NA	CASSAGTSNTGELFF	TGTGCCAGCAGTGCCGGGACTTCGAACACCGGGGAGCTGTTTTTT
NA	TRBV7-3	TRBJ2-3	NA	CASSTSGGSTDTQYF	NA
once	TRBV12-1	TRBJ2-3	NA	CASSFSQGIPTSTDTQYF	TGTGCCAGCAGCTTTTCTCAGGGGATCCCGACTAGCACAGATACGCAGTATTTT
NA	TRBV5-1	TRBJ1-1	NA	CASSPGDIENTEAFF	TGCGCCAGCAGCCCGGGGGACATTGAGAACACTGAAGCTTTCTTT
few	TRBV23-1	TRBJ1-2	TRBD1	CASSQPDRAFDGYTF	TGCGCCAGCAGTCAACCGGACAGGGCGTTCGATGGCTACACCTTC
NA	TRBV6-2/TRBV6-3	TRBJ2-5	TRBD2	CASSETSGGQETQYF	TGTGCCAGCAGTGAGACTAGCGGGGGACAAGAGACCCAGTACTTC
NA	TRBV7-3	TRBJ2-1	NA	CASSLGGTYNEQFF	TGTGCCAGCAGCTTAGGGGGGACCTACAATGAGCAGTTCTTC
NA	TRBV29-1	TRBJ2-7	NA	CSVEWGRGNEQYF	TGCAGCGTTGAATGGGGAAGGGGCAACGAGCAGTACTTC
few	TRBV7-9	TRBJ2-3	TRBD1	CASSLEGGEDTQYF	TGTGCCAGCAGCTTAGAAGGGGGCGAAGATACGCAGTATTTT
once	TRBV7-9	TRBJ2-7	TRBD1	CASSLAGQGVVEQYF	TGTGCCAGCAGCTTAGCTGGGCAGGGGGTAGTGGAGCAGTACTTC
NA	TRBV18	TRBJ2-1	TRBD2	CASSPMTWGLANEQFF	TGTGCCAGCTCACCAATGACTTGGGGACTAGCAAATGAGCAGTTCTTC
NA	TRBV2	TRBJ1-5	TRBD1	CASTGQGNQPQHF	TGTGCCAGCACTGGACAGGGGAATCAGCCCCAGCATTTT
NA	TRBV27	TRBJ2-1	NA	CASSFSYNEQFF	TGTGCCAGCAGTTTTTCCTACAATGAGCAGTTCTTC
NA	TRBV10-3	TRBJ1-1	NA	CAISESTVMNTEAFF	TGTGCCATCAGTGAGTCGACAGTAATGAACACTGAAGCTTTCTTT
NA	TRBV2	TRBJ2-5	NA	CASSGAGEETQYF	TGTGCCAGCAGTGGAGCTGGAGAAGAGACCCAGTACTTC
few	TRBV20-1	TRBJ1-1	NA	CSCMGKMNTEAFF	TGCAGTTGTATGGGAAAAATGAACACTGAAGCTTTCTTT
few	TRBV27	TRBJ2-2	NA	CASSLYLAGELFF	TGTGCCAGCAGTTTATATCTAGCCGGGGAGCTGTTTTTT